The T cell receptor (beta chain) under discussion was sequenced for a study of cytomegalovirus exposure and HLA in healthy donors. In the study overall: Across some 400 genotyped donors, more than 75% landed in the Caucasian-associated ancestry cluster.

Both 60 Vbeta primers and 13 Jbeta primers went into the PCR. Clones were read by immunoSEQ multiplex PCR, and TCRdb kept only the in-frame ones, dropping some. The sample data list 95,000 to 150,000 clones. Study-wide results and caveats: The likely explanation for a cluster of highly shared sequence variants was sequencing artifact. The CMV antigen specificity of a few CMV-associated chains was confirmed through in vitro analysis. As a later analysis revealed, most CMV-associated TCR beta chains appeared HLA-restricted.

CDR1 is SGHDT, CDR2 YYEEEE, per germline. This CDR3 has 15 residues. The junction had 5 bases not matched to a gene; V was cut back by 4 bases and J by 0 bases. As concerns this clone: The target antigen is unknown.

This TCR derives from a man younger than 30 in good health and CMV-seronegative. The source material was PBMCs. The chain is built from TRBV5-6 and TRBJ1-1, with 8 positions matching TRBD1. CDR3 sequence: CASSPGQGMNTEAFF. CDR3 bases: TGTGCCAGCAGCCCTGGACAGGGAATGAACACTGAAGCTTTCTTT. The full variable domain, with the rest looked up from reference TRBV5-6 and TRBJ1-1, is DAGVTQSPTHLIKTRGQQVTLRCSPKSGHDTVSWYQQALGQGPQFIFQYYEEEERQRGNFPDRFSGHQFPNYSSELNVNALLLGDSALYLCASSPGQGMNTEAFFGQGTRLTVV.